This TCR beta chain originates from a study of blood T cell repertoires in COVID-19. Across the whole study: Acute and convalescent COVID-19 specimens originated in the United States, Italy and Spain. In each case, the material was cDNA or gDNA derived from T cells, B-cell-depleted T cells, or PBMCs.

Source study methods: How many nucleated cells were present was estimated from reference gene primer amplification. Clones were sequenced by immunoSEQ multiplex PCR, and TCRdb holds only the in-frame ones, with some missing. D and trimming were read from the DNA, whereas the V and J calls and clone size are those reported in that table. The table has about 43,000 clones, roughly 90% seen once; the top ten hold around 10%. CDR1 and CDR2 from the germline V gene are LNHDA and SQIVND (reference sequence). The J segment lost 2 bases and the V segment lost 3 bases, leaving 4 bases of the junction unmatched. CDR3 length: 15 residues.

The gene calls are TRBV19 and TRBJ1-3; 7 bases match TRBD1. What was sequenced was peripheral blood. The receptor was derived from an elderly woman with active COVID-19. The CDR3 DNA is TGTGCCAGTAGTATTGGACAGGCCGCTGGAAACACCATATATTTT. This codes for CASSIGQAAGNTIYF.